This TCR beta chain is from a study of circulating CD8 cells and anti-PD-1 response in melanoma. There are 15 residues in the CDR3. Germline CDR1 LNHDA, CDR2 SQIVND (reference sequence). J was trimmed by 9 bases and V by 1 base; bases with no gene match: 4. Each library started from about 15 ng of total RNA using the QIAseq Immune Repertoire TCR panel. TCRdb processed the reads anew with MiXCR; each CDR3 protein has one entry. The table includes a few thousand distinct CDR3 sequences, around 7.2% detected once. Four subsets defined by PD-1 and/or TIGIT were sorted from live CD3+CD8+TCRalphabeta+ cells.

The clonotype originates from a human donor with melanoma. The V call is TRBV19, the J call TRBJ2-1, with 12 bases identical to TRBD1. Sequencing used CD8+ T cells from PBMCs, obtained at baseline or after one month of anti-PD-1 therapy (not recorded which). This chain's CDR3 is CASSIAGQGASEQFF. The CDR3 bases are TGTGCCAGTAGTATAGCGGGACAGGGGGCAAGTGAGCAGTTCTTC. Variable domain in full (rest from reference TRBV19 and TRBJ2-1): DGGITQSPKYLFRKEGQNVTLSCEQNLNHDAMYWYRQDPGQGLRLIYYSQIVNDFQKGDIAEGYSVSREKKESFPLTVTSAQKNPTAFYLCASSIAGQGASEQFFGPGTRLTVL.